Sequencing of this T cell receptor (beta chain) was carried out in a study of radiation and T cells in renal cell carcinoma. Study-wide background: Nephrectomy followed 15 Gy stereotactic body radiation by 4 weeks. Study-level findings and limits: No pretreatment tumor biopsies were available for baseline clonotypes.

Produced via immunoSEQ multiplex PCR; TCRdb's table is partial and in-frame only. The sample lists some 100,000 clones, under 90% occurring once. This CDR3 has 14 residues. The V segment lost 7 bases and the J segment 7 bases; nucleotides outside the gene matches: 10. CDR1 MGHDK and CDR2 SYGVNS come from the germline V gene. Turning to this clone: The antigen is not known.

The time point denotes: baseline pretreatment blood. Treatment defined: 15 Gy SBRT to primary tumor, nephrectomy 4 weeks later. Serial blood draws occurred at baseline and 2 and 4 weeks post-SBRT. Clear cell pathology was present in this patient's renal cell carcinoma. The source is a man aged 60 to 69 with renal cell carcinoma. Specimen: blood, collected from a patient whose treatment included radiotherapy and nephrectomy. The V call is TRBV25-1, the J call TRBJ1-5, with 7 bases identical to TRBD1. In DNA form, the CDR3 reads TGTGCCAGCAATAACCGGGACAGATACCAGCCCCAGCATTTT. Amino acids: CASNNRDRYQPQHF.